The rows below give T cell receptor beta chains drawn from one sample of a study of cytomegalovirus exposure and HLA in healthy donors. TCRdb's table, derived via immunoSEQ multiplex PCR, lists solely in-frame clones and lacks some. The repertoire includes approximately 160,000 clones, roughly four fifths of them detected once, and approximately 1% sits in the top ten. Material: PBMCs. The source of these receptors is a woman aged 40 to 50 in good health and CMV-seronegative. The CDR3 runs from the conserved cysteine through the conserved F or W. Each record gives: J gene, D gene, V gene, clone size, CDR3 DNA, CDR3 protein. A D gene is named only where the DNA matches it firmly. Expanded clones get a size class; other rows say once, few or many, or leave the size out.

J: TRBJ1-2
D: NA
V: TRBV7-9
size: once
DNA: TGTGCCAGCAGCTTAACCAGGGATAATGGCTACACCTTC
CDR3: CASSLTRDNGYTF

J: TRBJ2-5
D: NA
V: TRBV19
size: NA
DNA: TGTGCCAGTAGTACGTTCGGTGAGACCCAGTACTTC
CDR3: CASSTFGETQYF

J: TRBJ1-1
D: TRBD1
V: TRBV7-9
size: NA
DNA: TGTGCCAGCAGCTTACCCCTTTTGACAGGGGATGCTGAAGCTTTCTTT
CDR3: CASSLPLLTGDAEAFF

J: TRBJ2-1
D: NA
V: TRBV19
size: NA
DNA: TGTGCCAGTAGTCCTCGAGCGGAGTATTACAATGAGCAGTTCTTC
CDR3: CASSPRAEYYNEQFF

J: TRBJ1-1
D: NA
V: TRBV6-5
size: NA
DNA: TGTGCCAGCATTCCAAGGCTCAGGGGCAACACTGAAGCTTTCTTT
CDR3: CASIPRLRGNTEAFF

J: TRBJ1-1
D: NA
V: TRBV5-6
size: few
DNA: TGTGCCAGCAGCTTGGCCAGTAACACTGAAGCTTTCTTT
CDR3: CASSLASNTEAFF

J: TRBJ2-3
D: NA
V: TRBV11-2
size: NA
DNA: TGTGCCAGCAGCGTTAGCGGTTCCCGGACAGATACGCAGTATTTT
CDR3: CASSVSGSRTDTQYF

J: TRBJ2-1
D: TRBD2
V: TRBV29-1
size: once
DNA: TGCAGCGTAGTAGCGGGAGGCCCCACCTACAATGAGCAGTTCTTC
CDR3: CSVVAGGPTYNEQFF

J: TRBJ2-5
D: NA
V: TRBV30
size: NA
DNA: TGTGCCTCCGACTCGGGAACAGAGACCCAGTACTTC
CDR3: CASDSGTETQYF

J: TRBJ1-5
D: TRBD1
V: TRBV19
size: few
DNA: TGTGCCAGTAGTATAGGAGGGACAGGGTGGCAGCCCCAGCATTTT
CDR3: CASSIGGTGWQPQHF

J: TRBJ2-1
D: TRBD2
V: TRBV30
size: NA
DNA: TGTGCCTGGAGCGAACCCGGGACTAGCGGGAGAAATAAAGTCTCCTACAATGAGCAGTTCTTC
CDR3: CAWSEPGTSGRNKVSYNEQFF

J: TRBJ1-1
D: TRBD1
V: TRBV28
size: NA
DNA: TGTGCCAGCAGTTCTCCCGGGACAGGCGTAGCTTTCTTT
CDR3: CASSSPGTGVAFF

J: TRBJ2-1
D: TRBD2
V: TRBV6-6
size: NA
DNA: TGTGCCAGCAGTTCCCCCCTAGCGGTCAATGAGCAGTTCTTC
CDR3: CASSSPLAVNEQFF

J: TRBJ1-1
D: NA
V: TRBV14
size: NA
DNA: TGTGCCAGCAGCCCTCCGGACACTGAAGCTTTCTTT
CDR3: CASSPPDTEAFF

J: TRBJ2-1
D: NA
V: TRBV6-4
size: NA
DNA: TGTGCCGGACCGCAGGGGCTCCCCTACAATGAGCAGTTCTTC
CDR3: CAGPQGLPYNEQFF

J: TRBJ1-3
D: NA
V: TRBV6-5
size: NA
DNA: TGTGCCAGCAGTTACTCGTACAGCTCTGGAAACACCATATATTTT
CDR3: CASSYSYSSGNTIYF

J: TRBJ2-2
D: TRBD1
V: TRBV5-1
size: few
DNA: TGCGCCAGCAGCTCGGGACAGGGGGCCGGGGAGCTGTTTTTT
CDR3: CASSSGQGAGELFF

J: TRBJ2-7
D: TRBD2
V: TRBV27
size: NA
DNA: TGTGCCAGCAGTCCGCGGAGCGGGAGCTCCTACGAGCAGTACTTC
CDR3: CASSPRSGSSYEQYF

J: TRBJ2-7
D: TRBD2
V: TRBV28
size: NA
DNA: TGTGCCAGCAGTTTCTTGGGCCTAGCGGGAGGGTACGAGCAGTACTTC
CDR3: CASSFLGLAGGYEQYF

J: TRBJ1-5
D: TRBD1
V: TRBV6-5
size: NA
DNA: TGTGCCAGCAGTGACAGGGGAGAACAGCCCCAGCATTTT
CDR3: CASSDRGEQPQHF

J: TRBJ2-7
D: NA
V: TRBV7-9
size: NA
DNA: TGTGCCAGCAGCGCGACAGGTTACGAGCAGTACTTC
CDR3: CASSATGYEQYF

J: TRBJ2-1
D: NA
V: TRBV29-1
size: NA
DNA: TGCAGCGTTGAAGGTAACTACAATGAGCAGTTCTTC
CDR3: CSVEGNYNEQFF

J: TRBJ2-3
D: TRBD2
V: TRBV29-1
size: few
DNA: TGCAGCGTTGACGGACTAGCGGGGAACTTCACAGATACGCAGTATTTT
CDR3: CSVDGLAGNFTDTQYF

J: TRBJ2-1
D: TRBD2
V: TRBV9
size: NA
DNA: TGTGCCAGCAGCGTAGGACTAGCGGAAACCAATGAGCAGTTCTTC
CDR3: CASSVGLAETNEQFF

J: TRBJ2-5
D: NA
V: TRBV4-1
size: few
DNA: TGCGCCAGCAGCCAAGAATTCTTCCAAGAGACCCAGTACTTC
CDR3: CASSQEFFQETQYF

J: TRBJ1-1
D: NA
V: TRBV9
size: NA
DNA: TGTGCCAGCTCGCAGGGGATAGGGACTGAAGCTTTCTTT
CDR3: CASSQGIGTEAFF

J: TRBJ2-7
D: TRBD1
V: TRBV5-1
size: once
DNA: TGCGCCAGCAGCTTGAATGGGGACAGCTCCTACGAGCAGTACTTC
CDR3: CASSLNGDSSYEQYF

J: TRBJ1-3
D: NA
V: TRBV30
size: NA
DNA: TGTGCCTGGAGACCTTCCAGTTTCTCTGGAAACACCATATATTTT
CDR3: CAWRPSSFSGNTIYF

J: TRBJ1-4
D: TRBD1
V: TRBV5-1
size: NA
DNA: TGCGCCAGCAGCCTTACAGGGGGTTCCAATGAAAAACTGTTTTTT
CDR3: CASSLTGGSNEKLFF

J: TRBJ2-7
D: NA
V: TRBV7-8
size: NA
DNA: TGTGCCAGCAGCTTAGCCGCCGGGGGGCACTCCGAGCAGTACTTC
CDR3: CASSLAAGGHSEQYF

J: TRBJ1-3
D: NA
V: TRBV28
size: NA
DNA: TGTGCCAGCAGTTTACAGGCTTACTCTGGAAACACCATATATTTT
CDR3: CASSLQAYSGNTIYF

J: TRBJ1-2
D: NA
V: TRBV28
size: few
DNA: TGTGCCAGCAGGGACCGGGGGGGCTACACCTTC
CDR3: CASRDRGGYTF

J: TRBJ2-1
D: NA
V: TRBV5-6
size: NA
DNA: TGTGCCAGCAGCTTGGTAGGGGCAGGGGTCTACAATGAGCAGTTCTTC
CDR3: CASSLVGAGVYNEQFF

J: TRBJ2-1
D: NA
V: TRBV2
size: once
DNA: TGTGCCAGCAGTGAAGCGGGACTAAAAGGGGGAGGTGAGCAGTTCTTC
CDR3: CASSEAGLKGGGEQFF

J: TRBJ2-3
D: NA
V: TRBV11-2
size: once
DNA: TGTGCCAGCAGCTTTGAGGAAACAGATACGCAGTATTTT
CDR3: CASSFEETDTQYF

J: TRBJ2-4
D: NA
V: TRBV19
size: NA
DNA: TGTGCCAGTAGTAAGATAAGTAGCCAGCGGACGAAAAACATTCAGTACTTC
CDR3: CASSKISSQRTKNIQYF

J: TRBJ2-2
D: TRBD2
V: TRBV9
size: NA
DNA: TGTGCCAGCAGAAGGACTAGCCAGACCGGGGAGCTGTTTTTT
CDR3: CASRRTSQTGELFF

J: TRBJ1-5
D: NA
V: TRBV30
size: NA
DNA: TGTGCCTGGAGTGTAGGGGGGGCTAATCAGCCCCAGCATTTT
CDR3: CAWSVGGANQPQHF

J: TRBJ2-3
D: NA
V: TRBV7-3
size: NA
DNA: TGTGCCAGCAGCTCCAGCCCGGAGGTAGCAGATACGCAGTATTTT
CDR3: CASSSSPEVADTQYF

J: TRBJ2-5
D: TRBD2
V: TRBV5-1
size: NA
DNA: TGCGCAGCGGGAGTTGGAGAGACCCAGTACTTC
CDR3: CAAGVGETQYF

J: TRBJ2-1
D: TRBD1
V: TRBV13
size: NA
DNA: TGTGCCAGCAGCTTCAGGGGGCTAAGCTCCTACAATGAGCAGTTCTTC
CDR3: CASSFRGLSSYNEQFF

J: TRBJ2-7
D: NA
V: TRBV5-1
size: NA
DNA: TGCGCCAGCAGCTTGGGACTCGAGCAGTACTTC
CDR3: CASSLGLEQYF

J: TRBJ1-5
D: NA
V: TRBV19
size: NA
DNA: TGTGCCAGTAGTATAGTTGGCAGGGGAAAAGGTCAGCCCCAGCATTTT
CDR3: CASSIVGRGKGQPQHF

J: TRBJ1-4
D: NA
V: TRBV7-8
size: NA
DNA: TGTGCCAGCAGCTCCAGGGCGGGGAATGAAAAACTGTTTTTT
CDR3: CASSSRAGNEKLFF

J: TRBJ1-5
D: NA
V: TRBV6-5
size: few
DNA: TGTGCCAGCAGTTACTCGTTCATCAATCAGCCCCAGCATTTT
CDR3: CASSYSFINQPQHF

J: TRBJ1-4
D: NA
V: TRBV5-1
size: few
DNA: TGCGCCAGCAGCTTGAATCTGGGAGGGGAAAAACTGTTTTTT
CDR3: CASSLNLGGEKLFF

J: TRBJ1-4
D: NA
V: TRBV10-1
size: NA
DNA: TGCGCCAGCAGACAGTTTGAAAAACTGTTTTTT
CDR3: CASRQFEKLFF

J: TRBJ1-4
D: TRBD1
V: TRBV5-4
size: NA
DNA: TGTGCCAGCAGCCCCGGACAGGGATGGGGGGAAAAACTGTTTTTT
CDR3: CASSPGQGWGEKLFF

J: TRBJ1-5
D: NA
V: TRBV7-8
size: NA
DNA: TGTGCCAGCAGCTGGCCCGGGGGTTTCAGTCAGCCCCAGCATTTT
CDR3: CASSWPGGFSQPQHF

J: TRBJ2-5
D: TRBD2
V: TRBV7-6
size: NA
DNA: TGTGCCAGCAGCCAAATAGCGGGAGGAGGAGAGACCCAGTACTTC
CDR3: CASSQIAGGGETQYF

J: TRBJ2-6
D: NA
V: TRBV11-3
size: NA
DNA: TGTGCCAGCAGCGCAACAGGTCGCTCTGGGGCCAACGTCCTGACTTTC
CDR3: CASSATGRSGANVLTF

J: TRBJ1-1
D: TRBD1
V: TRBV29-1
size: NA
DNA: TGCAGCGTTGAGCGGGACAGGGGGTCTGAAGCTTTCTTT
CDR3: CSVERDRGSEAFF

J: TRBJ2-2
D: NA
V: TRBV6-1
size: few
DNA: TGTGCCAGCAGTGAATACTTATCCACCGGGGAGCTGTTTTTT
CDR3: CASSEYLSTGELFF

J: TRBJ2-7
D: TRBD2
V: TRBV7-6
size: NA
DNA: TGTGCCAGCAGCCGGCGCCCTAGCGGGTCCTACGAGCAGTACTTC
CDR3: CASSRRPSGSYEQYF

J: TRBJ2-7
D: TRBD1
V: TRBV9
size: NA
DNA: TGTGCCAGCAGCCCCTGGACAGGGGAGGGCGAGCAGTACTTC
CDR3: CASSPWTGEGEQYF